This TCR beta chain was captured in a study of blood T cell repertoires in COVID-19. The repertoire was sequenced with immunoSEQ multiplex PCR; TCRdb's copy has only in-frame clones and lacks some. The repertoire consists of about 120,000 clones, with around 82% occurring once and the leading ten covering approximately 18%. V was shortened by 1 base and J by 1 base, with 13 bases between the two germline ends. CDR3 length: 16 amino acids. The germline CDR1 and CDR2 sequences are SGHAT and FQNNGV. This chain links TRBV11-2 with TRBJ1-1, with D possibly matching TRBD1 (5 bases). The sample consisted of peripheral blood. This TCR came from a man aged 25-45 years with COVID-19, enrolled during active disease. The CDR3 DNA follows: TGTGCCAGCAGCTTAGCTCCCGGGACTCAGAACACTGAAGCTTTCTTT. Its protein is CASSLAPGTQNTEAFF.